This T cell receptor beta chain was documented in a study of OX40 agonist ivuxolimab in advanced cancers. Findings and limits, study-wide: With doses of 0.1-3.0 mg/kg, partial responders showed among the lowest clonal expansion. Expanded peripheral T cell antigen specificity was not determined.

Using immunoSEQ multiplex PCR, the repertoire was profiled, and TCRdb retains in-frame clones only, with some absent. This table has some 100,000 clones, 70% to 85% appearing once. Comment on this clone: Its antigen is not known.

The germline V gene encodes CDR1 SSHAT and CDR2 FNYEAQ (reference sequence). This CDR3 comprises 15 residues. V shed 5 bases and J 4 bases; nucleotides not matched to a gene: 7. Source: CD4+ or CD8+ T cells sorted from blood, taken in a trial of the OX40 agonist ivuxolimab. The receptor was isolated from an adult with an advanced solid tumor such as melanoma, head and neck, liver or kidney cancer. The chain combines TRBV7-7 with TRBJ1-2, with 10 bases aligning to TRBD1. CDR3 region: CASSADRGLIYGYTF. The CDR3, as DNA: TGTGCCAGCAGCGCCGACAGGGGGCTGATCTATGGCTACACCTTC.